The 3 T cell receptor beta chains below all came from one sample that was sequenced in a study of T cell changes during pregnancy in multiple sclerosis. Sequencing used immunoSEQ multiplex PCR; TCRdb keeps in-frame clones, though not all of them. The sample comprises 20,000 to 25,000 clones, approximately 90% of which are singletons, and 0.65% to 0.85% rests with the top ten. The sequencing here drew on CD4+ T cells from peripheral blood mononuclear cells, taken in the third trimester of pregnancy. Receptor source: a female donor with multiple sclerosis, enrolled in a pregnancy study.

The V gene is TRBV5-1, the J gene TRBJ2-3; TRBD2 is a possible D gene (6 bases). Germline CDR1 is SGHRS and CDR2 is YFSETQ. CDR3 length: 16 amino acids. Trimming removed 4 bases from V and 1 base from J, with 16 bases in between. The CDR3 is CASSPRLAIGTDTQYF. CDR3 in DNA: TGCGCCAGCAGCCCTAGGCTAGCGATCGGCACAGATACGCAGTATTTT.

The rearrangement uses TRBV19 and TRBJ1-5; 9 bases align to TRBD1. Per the germline V gene, CDR1 is LNHDA and CDR2 is SQIVND (reference sequence). V dropped 5 bases and J dropped 3; count of bases not matched to a gene: 8. The CDR3 spans 16 residues. The CDR3 DNA is TGTGCCAGTAGTTCCGGGACAGGGACCTACAATCAGCCCCAGCATTTT. As protein: CASSSGTGTYNQPQHF.

V usage is TRBV5-1 and J usage is TRBJ2-2; D is perhaps TRBD2 (7 bases). The germline V gene encodes CDR1 SGHRS and CDR2 YFSETQ. V was trimmed by 1 base and J by 4 bases, leaving 11 bases between them. This CDR3 has 15 amino acids. In nucleotides, the CDR3 is TGCGCCAGCAGCTTGTCGGCGGGGGCCACCGGGGAGCTGTTTTTT. It codes for CASSLSAGATGELFF.